This T cell receptor beta chain is drawn from a study of T-cell reconstitution after alpha-beta-depleted transplantation in children. Findings and caveats of the study: After transplant, at about two months, alpha-beta T cells were reportedly derived from several hundred expanded graft clones.

Germline loops: CDR1 SGHRS, CDR2 YFSETQ. V was clipped by 4 bases and J by 5 bases; unmatched bases: 7. CDR3 length: 15 residues. This clonotype came up many times. Its antigen remains unidentified. Unique molecular identifiers were incorporated during preparation of the TCRbeta library. One entry per CDR3 protein results from TCRdb running MiXCR on the PCR reads. The data hold over 150,000 distinct CDR3 sequences, with 8.5% to 14% observed a single time. The sequence derives from a boy aged 2-15 years with acute myeloid leukemia, due to receive a stem cell transplant. The input for sequencing was PBMCs, taken before TCRalphabeta/CD19-depleted stem cell transplant. V and J are TRBV5-1 and TRBJ1-4; 8 bases agree with TRBD1. CDR3 coding DNA: TGCGCCAGCAGCGTACTGACAGGGGACAATGAAAAACTGTTTTTT. The encoded protein is CASSVLTGDNEKLFF.